Below, 23 T cell receptor beta chains from the same sample are listed, as sequenced in a study of T cells after yellow fever vaccination. TCRdb redid the calling of the 5' RACE reads with MiXCR, one entry per CDR3 protein. The profile shows some 560,000 distinct CDR3 sequences, 15% to 20% of them singletons. Sequencing was performed on PBMCs, taken 15 days after the yellow fever booster vaccination. The origin of the receptors is a man under 40 who received the YFV17D yellow fever vaccine.

A few counts support this clonotype. The chain is built from TRBV12-3 or TRBV12-4 and TRBJ1-1; TRBD1 aligns across 7 bases. The CDR3 covers 15 residues. The V gene end was trimmed by 5 bases and the J gene end by 1 base; junction bases not matched to a gene: 7. The CDR3 is CASSERDSGNTEAFF. In DNA form, the CDR3 reads TGTGCCAGCAGTGAGCGGGACAGTGGGAACACTGAAGCTTTCTTT.

The chain combines TRBV27 with TRBJ2-7; 7 bases fit TRBD1. Germline CDR1 and CDR2: MNHEY and SMNVEV (reference sequence). There are 13 residues in the CDR3. J was trimmed by 7 bases and V by 6 bases; bases with no gene match: 9. The DNA for the CDR3 is TGTGCCAGCAGACCCGGGACAGTGGGAGAGCAGTACTTC. Protein: CASRPGTVGEQYF.

J is TRBJ2-5 and V is TRBV19; D may be TRBD1 (5 bases). Germline-derived CDR1 and CDR2 are LNHDA and SQIVND (reference sequence). This CDR3 is built from 15 residues. V dropped 1 base and J dropped 7 bases, with 16 bases sitting between them. Written as DNA, the CDR3 is TGTGCCAGTAGTATAGGGGCAGGGATGGACCGGACCCAGTACTTC. Amino acid sequence: CASSIGAGMDRTQYF.

The chain couples TRBV29-1 to TRBJ2-7, with a weak D call TRBD2 (5 bases). This CDR3 spans 13 amino acids. V was shortened by 6 bases and J by 2 bases, with 14 bases between the two germline ends. CDR1 and CDR2 (germline): SQVTM, ANQGSEA. CDR3 DNA: TGCAGCGTACTCCCCTCCGGGGCCTACGAGCAGTACTTC. Residues: CSVLPSGAYEQYF.

This clonotype was detected only a few times. CDR3: CAISVQGKHTEAFF. CDR3 sequence (DNA): TGTGCCATCAGTGTACAGGGAAAACACACTGAAGCTTTCTTT. The genes are TRBV10-3 and TRBJ1-1, with a possible D match to TRBD1 (6 bases). There are 14 residues in the CDR3. Trimming pared 4 bases from V and 3 bases from J, leaving 12 bases between. Germline CDR1 reads ENHRY; CDR2 reads SYGVKD.

This chain uses TRBV7-8 with TRBJ2-3; 10 positions match TRBD2. Germline CDR1 reads SGHVS; CDR2 reads FQNEAQ. This CDR3 contains 16 residues. V was clipped by 3 bases and J by 3 bases; unmatched bases: 6. Written as DNA, the CDR3 is TGTGCCAGCAGCTTCCAAACTAGCGGGGTGACAGATACGCAGTATTTT. Its translation is CASSFQTSGVTDTQYF.

This clonotype was seen a few times. The V and J genes are TRBV6-1 and TRBJ2-1; D is unclear. This CDR3 region has 14 residues. Trimming pared 6 bases from V and 1 base from J, leaving 10 bases between. The V gene's germline CDR1 is MNHNS and CDR2 SASEGT. The CDR3 nucleotides are TGTGCCAGCAGGGTTGCCGGGTCCTACAATGAGCAGTTCTTC. Its protein is CASRVAGSYNEQFF.

This clonotype was seen more than once but under ten times. The CDR3 here is CASSQAVWRGAEQFF. The CDR3 DNA reads as TGTGCCAGCAGCCAGGCGGTCTGGAGGGGGGCTGAGCAGTTCTTC. The chain recombines TRBV14 with TRBJ2-1; D might be TRBD1 or TRBD2, each matching 6 bases. The germline CDR1 and CDR2 sequences are SGHDN and FVKESK. This CDR3 spans 15 amino acids. The V gene lost 3 bases and the J gene lost 9 bases, with 18 bases spanning the gap. The full variable domain, completed using reference TRBV14 and TRBJ2-1, is EAGVTQFPSHSVIEKGQTVTLRCDPISGHDNLYWYRRVMGKEIKFLLHFVKESKQDESGMPNNRFLAERTGGTYSTLKVQPAELEDSGVYFCASSQAVWRGAEQFFGPGTRLTVL.

This clonotype turned up a few times. The chain employs TRBV2 and TRBJ1-5; TRBD1 might be the D (6 bases). Germline V gives CDR1 SNHLY, CDR2 FYNNEI. The CDR3 loop spans 14 amino acids. Trimming cost V 6 bases and J 5 bases, with 14 bases left between them. CDR3 region: CASRALDSYQPQHF. The CDR3 region has the DNA TGTGCCAGCAGGGCCCTGGACAGCTATCAGCCCCAGCATTTT.

This clonotype has only a few counts. This sequence joins TRBV7-2 and TRBJ2-2, with 11 bases aligning to TRBD2. The CDR3 consists of 16 residues. Germline V CDR1 and CDR2: SGHTA, FQGNSA. Germline trimming cut 7 bases from V and 4 bases from J; bases unmatched to any gene: 8. CDR3 nucleotide sequence: TGTGCCAGCATCGACCTAGCGGGAGGTGGCACCGGGGAGCTGTTTTTT. Protein product: CASIDLAGGGTGELFF.

This clonotype was observed a handful of times. The rearrangement joins TRBV5-1 to TRBJ2-2, with D maybe TRBD1 (6 bases). The V and J ends lost 1 base and 4 bases respectively, with 17 bases between them. Germline V gene data show CDR1 as SGHRS and CDR2 as YFSETQ. The CDR3 extends over 17 amino acids. CDR3: CASSLFAPGQFTGELFF. The CDR3 bases are TGCGCCAGCAGCTTGTTCGCCCCGGGACAATTCACCGGGGAGCTGTTTTTT.

This chain uses TRBV5-1 with TRBJ2-7; 8 bases align to TRBD2. This CDR3 has 15 amino acids. Germline CDR1 reads SGHRS; CDR2 reads YFSETQ. V was clipped by 3 bases and J by 0 bases; unmatched bases: 5. CDR3 bases: TGCGCCAGCAGCTCGGTAGCGGGGCCCTCCTACGAGCAGTACTTC. Encoded protein: CASSSVAGPSYEQYF.

This clonotype was counted a few times. The CDR3 sequence: CASSSGLGYF. CDR3 DNA: TGTGCCAGCAGCTCGGGACTCGGCTACTTC. The chain is built from TRBV7-2 and TRBJ2-4; TRBD2 is a possible D gene (6 bases). Trimming pared 4 bases from V and 16 bases from J, leaving 11 bases between. CDR1 and CDR2 from the germline V gene are SGHTA and FQGNSA. The CDR3 consists of 10 residues.

This clonotype was observed a handful of times. The chain links TRBV27 to TRBJ2-2; D is possibly TRBD2 (5 bases). Between the trimmed V and J ends, which lost 3 bases and 6 bases, there was a span of 8 bases. This CDR3 spans 13 amino acids. CDR1 and CDR2 from the germline V gene are MNHEY and SMNVEV (reference sequence). Here the CDR3 reads CASSLGVSGELFF. The DNA of the CDR3 is TGTGCCAGCAGTTTGGGAGTATCCGGGGAGCTGTTTTTT.

This clonotype was counted ten times or more. The chain has TRBV11-2 and TRBJ2-7; 7 bases map to TRBD1. The V and J ends lost 1 base and 0 bases, in that order; junction bases with no gene match: 12. The CDR3 is made up of 18 amino acids. Germline assignment: CDR1 SGHAT and CDR2 FQNNGV. CDR3 bases: TGTGCCAGCAGCTTAGGCCCCACAGGGGCCTCTCCCTCCTACGAGCAGTACTTC. This encodes CASSLGPTGASPSYEQYF.

This clonotype was counted a few times. The gene calls are TRBV7-3 and TRBJ2-2; D gene unclear. V was shortened by 2 bases and J by 4 bases, with 11 bases between the two germline ends. Germline values: CDR1 SGHTA, CDR2 FQGTGA. The CDR3 runs to 15 residues. Here the CDR3 DNA reads TGTGCCAGCAGCTTACCAGCGTCGGGCACCGGGGAGCTGTTTTTT. Amino acid sequence: CASSLPASGTGELFF. The variable domain in full, completed from reference TRBV7-3 and TRBJ2-2, reads GAGVSQTPSNKVTEKGKYVELRCDPISGHTALYWYRQSLGQGPEFLIYFQGTGAADDSGLPNDRFFAVRPEGSVSTLKIQRTERGDSAVYLCASSLPASGTGELFFGEGSRLTVL.

This sequence joins TRBV20-1 and TRBJ2-5; 12 bases agree with TRBD2. CDR3 length equals 15 residues. After removal of 5 bases from V and 5 bases from J, the junction contained 9 bases not matched to a gene. CDR1 is DFQATT, CDR2 SNEGSKA, per germline (reference sequence). CDR3 in amino acids: CSAEAETSGGETQYF. The CDR3 nucleotides read TGCAGTGCTGAGGCCGAGACTAGCGGGGGCGAGACCCAGTACTTC.

V and J are TRBV28 and TRBJ2-7; D might be TRBD1 (6 bases). The V and J ends lost 6 bases and 3 bases respectively, with 18 bases between them. In germline, CDR1 is MDHEN, CDR2 SYDVKM. This CDR3 has 15 residues. The CDR3 DNA reads TGTGCCAGCAGCCGACCGGGCAGGGGCAGCTACGAGCAGTACTTC. It codes for CASSRPGRGSYEQYF.

This chain joins TRBV5-1 and TRBJ2-1, with D unresolved. CDR3 length: 13 amino acids. V was pared by 4 bases and J by 10 bases, with 15 bases between. Germline V gene data show CDR1 as SGHRS and CDR2 as YFSETQ. CDR3 residues: CASSPSEKLEQFF. CDR3 DNA sequence: TGCGCCAGCAGCCCCTCCGAGAAGCTGGAGCAGTTCTTC.

This chain links TRBV29-1 with TRBJ2-3; D is unclear. Germline CDR1 and CDR2: SQVTM and ANQGSEA. The CDR3 spans 13 residues. Trimming pared 1 base from V and 6 bases from J, leaving 11 bases between. CDR3 sequence (DNA): TGCAGCGTTGAAGGGGTCCCGCGGGATACGCAGTATTTT. It yields the protein CSVEGVPRDTQYF.

The rearrangement joins TRBV12-3 or TRBV12-4 to TRBJ2-7, with 11 bases identical to TRBD2. With V trimmed by 3 bases and J by 3 bases, 10 bases remained unmatched. This CDR3 comprises 17 residues. CDR3 region: CASSFLAGTSGCYEQYF. CDR3 nucleotides: TGTGCCAGCAGTTTCCTAGCCGGGACTAGCGGATGCTACGAGCAGTACTTC.

The chain joins TRBV10-3 to TRBJ2-7; 12 positions agree with TRBD2. The germline gives CDR1 ENHRY, CDR2 SYGVKD. V was pared by 0 bases and J by 5 bases, with 2 bases of the junction left unmatched. This CDR3 contains 15 residues. This CDR3 is CAISESTSGRNEQYF. CDR3 sequence (DNA): TGTGCCATCAGTGAGTCGACTAGCGGGAGAAACGAGCAGTACTTC.

This clonotype was seen a handful of times. The chain joins TRBV6-1 to TRBJ2-1, with 14 positions matching TRBD2. V shed 3 bases, J shed 6 bases, and the junction held 4 bases outside the gene matches. The CDR3 sequence is 16 residues long. Germline V lookup: CDR1 MNHNS, CDR2 SASEGT. The CDR3 region is CASSDPGLAGVNEQFF. In DNA form, the CDR3 reads TGTGCCAGCAGTGACCCGGGACTAGCGGGAGTCAATGAGCAGTTCTTC.